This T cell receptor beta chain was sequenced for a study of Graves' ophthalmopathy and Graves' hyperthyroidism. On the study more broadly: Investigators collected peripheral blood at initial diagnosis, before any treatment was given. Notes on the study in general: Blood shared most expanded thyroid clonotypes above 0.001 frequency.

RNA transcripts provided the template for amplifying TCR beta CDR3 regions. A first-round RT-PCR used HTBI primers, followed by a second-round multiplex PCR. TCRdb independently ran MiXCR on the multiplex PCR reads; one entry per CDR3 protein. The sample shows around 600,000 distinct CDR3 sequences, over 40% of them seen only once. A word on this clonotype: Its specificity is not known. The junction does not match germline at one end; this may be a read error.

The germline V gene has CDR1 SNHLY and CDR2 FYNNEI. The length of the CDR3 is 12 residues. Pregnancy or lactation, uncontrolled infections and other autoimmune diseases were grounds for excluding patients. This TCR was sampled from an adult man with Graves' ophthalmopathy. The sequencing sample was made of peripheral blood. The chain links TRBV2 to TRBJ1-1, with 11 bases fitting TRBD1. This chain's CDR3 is CASTSGTGGAYF. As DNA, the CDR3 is TGTGCCAGCACCTCCGGGACAGGGGGAGCTTACTTT.